This note documents a single T cell receptor (beta chain) sequence. Its antigen is as yet unknown. Germline values: CDR1 LGHNA, CDR2 YSLEER. The CDR3 totals 15 residues. V trimming: 0 bases; J trimming: 8 bases; junction bases outside the gene matches: 5. This entry comes from a study of T cell responses to AZD1222 COVID-19 vaccine. Study-level findings and limits: The study sampled repertoires only after the peak T cell response.

Sequencing used immunoSEQ multiplex PCR; TCRdb keeps in-frame clones, though not all of them. The data hold 160,000 or so clones, with around 87% observed a single time. The sequenced sample was peripheral blood, obtained 28 days after the second AZD1222 dose. J is TRBJ1-2 and V is TRBV4-3; 11 nucleotides line up with TRBD1. The sequence was collected from an adult who received the AZD1222 COVID-19 vaccine. The CDR3 here is CASSQDGQGAVGYTF. The DNA for the CDR3 is TGCGCCAGCAGCCAAGATGGACAGGGGGCGGTCGGCTACACCTTC.